This T cell receptor (beta chain) was recorded in a study of blood T cell repertoires in COVID-19 (dated by TCRdb to about 2020). Looking at the study overall: Samples from collaborators originated in the United States, Italy and Spain and spanned both the acute and convalescent phases of COVID-19. The material from the prospective study consisted of cDNA or gDNA derived from T cells, B-cell-depleted T cells, or PBMCs. Deeply sampled blood TCRbeta repertoires from subjects exposed to, actively infected with, or recovered from COVID-19 were included in the dataset. A freely available public database, intended as a resource for researchers studying the immune response to SARS-CoV-2, is where the repertoires were released. Samples came from the ongoing ImmuneRACE study (first 160 participants) plus 1,254 subjects from 6 global collaborators. A de-identified subject ID, COVID-19 status, age in years and sex were almost always included in the sample metadata. Where available, HLA class I and class II types were taken from metadata supplied by the sample provider and were not determined by assay-based typing.

Concerning this clone: Its antigen is still unknown. Per-nucleotide qualities are absent, and no much larger clonotype sits a single base away.

Looking up the germline V gene (reference sequence) yields CDR1 MNHEY and CDR2 SMNVEV. V has 5 bases trimmed and J has 7 bases trimmed; junction bases matching no gene number 3. The CDR3 starts with the cysteine, ends with the phenylalanine, and has 14 residues. The only DNA kept is the CDR3, 42 bases in frame from the first base. Whole blood was collected in K2EDTA tubes by collaborating institutions according to the institutions' own protocols. For TCRbeta analysis, collaborators shipped samples in one of three forms: frozen whole blood, isolated PBMCs, or DNA extracted from either of those sample types. TCRbeta CDR3 regions were amplified from genomic DNA by means of the immunoSEQ Assay, a bias-controlled multiplex PCR. Under the source paper's analysis protocol: The number of nucleated cells in each sample was estimated from the amplification of reference gene primers within the assay. Sequence reads were collapsed and filtered to measure the absolute abundance of every unique TCRbeta CDR3 rearrangement. For each sample, productive Simpson clonality was calculated as the square root of Simpson's diversity index across productive rearrangements. TCRdb retrieved this table from immuneACCESS and kept in-frame rearrangements only. Not all clones are present; in checked studies, unresolved V genes account for under half, and no reason is known for the remainder. The DNA was the basis for D and trimming; V, J and clone size are from that table. The sample table shows about 210,000 clones, and approximately 82% are seen once. The ten largest clonotypes hold 8% to 10% of the sample.

General conclusions and limits of the study: Clinical and demographic metadata were provided uncurated, with the amount varying by source and participant.

The origin of this receptor is a woman aged 45-60 years with acute or convalescent COVID-19. Sequencing was done on a sample of peripheral blood. The rearrangement joined TRBV27 to TRBJ2-1, with 12 central nucleotides matching TRBD2. The sequence in DNA is TGTGCCAGCAGTGACGGGACTAGCGGGAATGAGCAGTTCTTC. It is translated as CASSDGTSGNEQFF.